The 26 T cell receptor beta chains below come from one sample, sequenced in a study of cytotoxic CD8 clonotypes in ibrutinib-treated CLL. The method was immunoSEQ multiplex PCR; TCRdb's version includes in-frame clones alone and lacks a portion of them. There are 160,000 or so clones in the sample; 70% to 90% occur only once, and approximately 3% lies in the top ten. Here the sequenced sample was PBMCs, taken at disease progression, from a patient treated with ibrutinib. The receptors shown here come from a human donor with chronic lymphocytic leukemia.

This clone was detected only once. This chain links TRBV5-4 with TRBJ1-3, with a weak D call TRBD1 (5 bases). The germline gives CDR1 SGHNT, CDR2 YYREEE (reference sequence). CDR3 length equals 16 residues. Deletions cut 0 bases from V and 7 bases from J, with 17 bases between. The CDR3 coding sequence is TGTGCCAGCAGCTTGGAAGCGGGACGAGGGTCGAACACCATATATTTT. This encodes CASSLEAGRGSNTIYF. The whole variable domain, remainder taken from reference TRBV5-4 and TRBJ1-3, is ETGVTQSPTHLIKTRGQQVTLRCSSQSGHNTVSWYQQALGQGPQFIFQYYREEENGRGNFPPRFSGLQFPNYSSELNVNALELDDSALYLCASSLEAGRGSNTIYFGEGSWLTVV.

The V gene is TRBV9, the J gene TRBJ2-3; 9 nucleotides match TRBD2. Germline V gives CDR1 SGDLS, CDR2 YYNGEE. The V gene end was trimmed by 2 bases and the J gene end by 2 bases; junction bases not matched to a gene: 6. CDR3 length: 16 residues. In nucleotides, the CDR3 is TGTGCCAGCAGCGTTAGACTAGCGGCTTCCACAGATACGCAGTATTTT. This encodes CASSVRLAASTDTQYF.

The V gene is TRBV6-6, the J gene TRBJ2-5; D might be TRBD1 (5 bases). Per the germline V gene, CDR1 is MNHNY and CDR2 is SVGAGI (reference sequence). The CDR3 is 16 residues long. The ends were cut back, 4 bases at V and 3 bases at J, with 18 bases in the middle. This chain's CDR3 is CASSLLRQPQEETQYF. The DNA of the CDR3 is TGTGCCAGCAGTTTGCTCCGACAGCCCCAGGAAGAGACCCAGTACTTC.

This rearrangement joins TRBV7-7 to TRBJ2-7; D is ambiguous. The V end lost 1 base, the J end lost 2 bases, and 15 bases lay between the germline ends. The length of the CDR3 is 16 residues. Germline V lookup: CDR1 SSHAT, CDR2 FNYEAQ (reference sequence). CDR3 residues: CASSLGPDLGTYEQYF. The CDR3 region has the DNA TGTGCCAGCAGCTTAGGGCCGGACCTCGGAACCTACGAGCAGTACTTC. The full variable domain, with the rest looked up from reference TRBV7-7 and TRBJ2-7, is GAGVSQSPRYKVTKRGQDVTLRCDPISSHATLYWYQQALGQGPEFLTYFNYEAQPDKSGLPSDRFSAERPEGSISTLTIQRTEQRDSAMYRCASSLGPDLGTYEQYFGPGTRLTVT.

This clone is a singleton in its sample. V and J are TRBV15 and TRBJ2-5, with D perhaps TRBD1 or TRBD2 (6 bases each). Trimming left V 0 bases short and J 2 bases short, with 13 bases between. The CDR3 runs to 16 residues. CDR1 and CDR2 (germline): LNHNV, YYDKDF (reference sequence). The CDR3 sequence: CATSRETGLIQETQYF. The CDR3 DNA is TGTGCCACCAGCAGAGAGACAGGACTAATACAAGAGACCCAGTACTTC.

The DNA for the CDR3 is TGTGCCATTAAGACAGGGGAAGGAAATCAGCCCCAGCATTTT. Translation: CAIKTGEGNQPQHF. The V and J genes are TRBV10-3 and TRBJ1-5, with 8 bases that match TRBD1. The V gene end was trimmed by 9 bases and the J gene end by 4 bases; junction bases not matched to a gene: 8. The germline gives CDR1 ENHRY, CDR2 SYGVKD. The CDR3 is 14 amino acids.

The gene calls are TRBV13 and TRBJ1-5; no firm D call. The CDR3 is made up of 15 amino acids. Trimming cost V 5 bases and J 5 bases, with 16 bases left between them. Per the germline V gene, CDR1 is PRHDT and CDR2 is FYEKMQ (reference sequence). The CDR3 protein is CASSQRGRGDQPQHF. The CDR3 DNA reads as TGTGCCAGCAGCCAGCGAGGTCGGGGAGATCAGCCCCAGCATTTT.

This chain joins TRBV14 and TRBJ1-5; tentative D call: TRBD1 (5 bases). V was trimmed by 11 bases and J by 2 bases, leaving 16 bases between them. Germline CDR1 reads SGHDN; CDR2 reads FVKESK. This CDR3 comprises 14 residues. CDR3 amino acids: CAGIKGKGNQPQHF. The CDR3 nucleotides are TGTGCCGGAATCAAGGGGAAGGGCAATCAGCCCCAGCATTTT.

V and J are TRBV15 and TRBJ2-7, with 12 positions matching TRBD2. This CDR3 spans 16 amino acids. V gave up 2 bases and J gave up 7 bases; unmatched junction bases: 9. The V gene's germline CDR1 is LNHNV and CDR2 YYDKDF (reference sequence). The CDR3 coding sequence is TGTGCCACCAGCAGATTCCCTAGCGGGAGGGCCGGGGAGCAGTACTTC. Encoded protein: CATSRFPSGRAGEQYF.

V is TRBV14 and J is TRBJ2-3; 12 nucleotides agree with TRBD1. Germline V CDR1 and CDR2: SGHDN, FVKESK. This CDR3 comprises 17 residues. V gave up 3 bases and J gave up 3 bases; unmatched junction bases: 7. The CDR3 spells CASSQSGQGAVTDTQYF. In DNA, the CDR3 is TGTGCCAGCAGCCAGTCGGGACAGGGGGCAGTTACAGATACGCAGTATTTT.

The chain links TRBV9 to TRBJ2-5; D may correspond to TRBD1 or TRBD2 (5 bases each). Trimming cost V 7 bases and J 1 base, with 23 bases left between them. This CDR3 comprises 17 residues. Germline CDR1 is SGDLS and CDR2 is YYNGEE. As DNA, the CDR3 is TGTGCCAGCTCCCGGGAAGGGGTAGAAGGGCCCCAAGAGACCCAGTACTTC. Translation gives CASSREGVEGPQETQYF.

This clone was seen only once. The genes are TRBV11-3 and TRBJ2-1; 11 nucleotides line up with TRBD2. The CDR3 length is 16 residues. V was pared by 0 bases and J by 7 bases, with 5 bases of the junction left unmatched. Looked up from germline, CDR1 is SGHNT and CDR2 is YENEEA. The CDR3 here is CASSLEKGLAGNEQFF. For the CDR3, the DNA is TGTGCCAGCAGCTTAGAGAAAGGACTAGCGGGTAATGAGCAGTTCTTC.

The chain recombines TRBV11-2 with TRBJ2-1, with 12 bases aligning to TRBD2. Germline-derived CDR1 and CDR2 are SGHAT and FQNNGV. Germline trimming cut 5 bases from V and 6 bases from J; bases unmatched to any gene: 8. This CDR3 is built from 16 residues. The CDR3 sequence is CASSRLAGAQVNEQFF. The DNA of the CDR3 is TGTGCCAGCAGCCGACTAGCGGGAGCTCAAGTCAATGAGCAGTTCTTC.

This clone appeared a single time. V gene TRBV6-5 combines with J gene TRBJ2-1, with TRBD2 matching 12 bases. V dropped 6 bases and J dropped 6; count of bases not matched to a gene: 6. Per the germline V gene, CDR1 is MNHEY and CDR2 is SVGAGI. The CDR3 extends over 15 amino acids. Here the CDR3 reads CASSKLAGGFNEQFF. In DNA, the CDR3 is TGTGCCAGCAGCAAACTAGCGGGAGGTTTCAATGAGCAGTTCTTC.

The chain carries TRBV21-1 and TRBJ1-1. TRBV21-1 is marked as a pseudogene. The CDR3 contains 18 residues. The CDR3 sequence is CASPPTAGGLQGDTEAFF. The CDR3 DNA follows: TGTGCCAGCCCCCCCACAGCGGGGGGGCTACAAGGTGACACTGAAGCTTTCTTT.

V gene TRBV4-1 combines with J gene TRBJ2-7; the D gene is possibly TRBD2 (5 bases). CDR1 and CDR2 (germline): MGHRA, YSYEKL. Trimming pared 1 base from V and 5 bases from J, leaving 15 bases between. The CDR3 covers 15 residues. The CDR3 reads CASSQVELGSHEQYF. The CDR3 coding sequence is TGCGCCAGCAGCCAAGTAGAACTAGGATCCCACGAGCAGTACTTC.

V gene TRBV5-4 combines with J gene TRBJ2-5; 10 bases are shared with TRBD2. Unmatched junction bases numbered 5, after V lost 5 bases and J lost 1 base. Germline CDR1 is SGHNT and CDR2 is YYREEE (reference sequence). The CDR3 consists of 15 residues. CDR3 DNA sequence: TGTGCCAGCAGAAACGTAGCGGGAGGCCAAGAGACCCAGTACTTC. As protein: CASRNVAGGQETQYF.

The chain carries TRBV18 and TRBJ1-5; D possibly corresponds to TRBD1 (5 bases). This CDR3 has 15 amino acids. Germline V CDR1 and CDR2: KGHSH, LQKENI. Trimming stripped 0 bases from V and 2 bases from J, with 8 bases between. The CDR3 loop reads CASSPPPGGNQPQHF. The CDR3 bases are TGTGCCAGCTCACCACCGCCGGGGGGCAATCAGCCCCAGCATTTT.

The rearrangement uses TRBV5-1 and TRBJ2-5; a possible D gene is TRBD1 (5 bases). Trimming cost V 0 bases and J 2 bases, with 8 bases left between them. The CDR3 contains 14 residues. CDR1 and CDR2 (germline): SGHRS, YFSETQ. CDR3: CASSLGQQQETQYF. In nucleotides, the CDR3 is TGCGCCAGCAGCTTGGGACAGCAACAAGAGACCCAGTACTTC.

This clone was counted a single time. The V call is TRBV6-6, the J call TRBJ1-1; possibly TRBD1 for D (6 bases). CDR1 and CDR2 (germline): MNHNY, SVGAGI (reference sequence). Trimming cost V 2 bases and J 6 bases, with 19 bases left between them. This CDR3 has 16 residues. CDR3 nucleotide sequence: TGTGCCAGCAGTTACCCCGGGCAGGGGAATAGGTCTGAAGCTTTCTTT. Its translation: CASSYPGQGNRSEAFF.

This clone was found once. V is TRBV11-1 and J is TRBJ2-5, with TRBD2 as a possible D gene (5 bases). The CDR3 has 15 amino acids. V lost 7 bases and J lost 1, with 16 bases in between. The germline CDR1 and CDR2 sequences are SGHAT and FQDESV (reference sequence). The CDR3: CASNPREGPQETQYF. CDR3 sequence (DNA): TGTGCCAGCAACCCACGAGAGGGCCCCCAAGAGACCCAGTACTTC.

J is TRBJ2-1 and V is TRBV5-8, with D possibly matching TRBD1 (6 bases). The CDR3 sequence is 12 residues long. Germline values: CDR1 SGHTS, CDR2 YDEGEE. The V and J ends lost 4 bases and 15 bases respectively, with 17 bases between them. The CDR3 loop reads CASSPQGDWRFF. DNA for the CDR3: TGTGCCAGCAGCCCACAGGGAGACTGGCGGTTCTTC.

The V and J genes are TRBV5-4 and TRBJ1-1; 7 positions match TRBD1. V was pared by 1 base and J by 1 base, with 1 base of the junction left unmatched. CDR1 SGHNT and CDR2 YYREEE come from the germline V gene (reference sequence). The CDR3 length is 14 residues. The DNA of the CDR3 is TGTGCCAGCAGCTTGAACAGGGGGAACACTGAAGCTTTCTTT. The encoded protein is CASSLNRGNTEAFF.

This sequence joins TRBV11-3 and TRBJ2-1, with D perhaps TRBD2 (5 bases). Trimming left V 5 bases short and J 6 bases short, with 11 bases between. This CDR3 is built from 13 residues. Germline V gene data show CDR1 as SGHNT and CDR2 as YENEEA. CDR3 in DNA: TGTGCCAGCAGCCGGGGAGTTCCCAATGAGCAGTTCTTC. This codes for CASSRGVPNEQFF.

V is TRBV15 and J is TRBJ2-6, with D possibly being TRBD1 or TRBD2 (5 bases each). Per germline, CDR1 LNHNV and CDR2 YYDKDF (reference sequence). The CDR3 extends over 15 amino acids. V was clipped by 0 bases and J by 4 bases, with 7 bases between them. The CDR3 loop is CATSRERDGANVLTF. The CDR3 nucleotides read TGTGCCACCAGCAGAGAGAGGGACGGGGCCAACGTCCTGACTTTC.

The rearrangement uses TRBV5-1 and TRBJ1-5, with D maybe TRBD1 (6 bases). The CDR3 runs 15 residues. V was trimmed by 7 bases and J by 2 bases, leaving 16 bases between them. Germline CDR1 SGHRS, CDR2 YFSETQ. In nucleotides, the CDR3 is TGCGCCAGCCGCCCCGGGGGCGCGGGCAATCAGCCCCAGCATTTT. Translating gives CASRPGGAGNQPQHF.